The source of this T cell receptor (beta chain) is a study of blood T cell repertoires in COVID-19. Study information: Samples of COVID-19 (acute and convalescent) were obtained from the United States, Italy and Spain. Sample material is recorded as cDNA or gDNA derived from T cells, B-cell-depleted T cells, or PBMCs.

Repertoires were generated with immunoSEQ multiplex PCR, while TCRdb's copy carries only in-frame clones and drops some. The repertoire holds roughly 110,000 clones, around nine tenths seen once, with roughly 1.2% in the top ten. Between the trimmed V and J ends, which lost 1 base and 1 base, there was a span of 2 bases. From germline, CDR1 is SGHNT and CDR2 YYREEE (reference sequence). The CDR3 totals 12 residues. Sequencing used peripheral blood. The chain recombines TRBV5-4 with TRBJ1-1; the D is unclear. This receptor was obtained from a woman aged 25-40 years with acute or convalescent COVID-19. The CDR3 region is CASSLQNTEAFF. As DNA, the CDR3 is TGTGCCAGCAGCTTGCAGAACACTGAAGCTTTCTTT.